The 6 T cell receptor beta chains in this list originate from one sample, sequenced in a study of T-cell reconstitution after alpha-beta-depleted transplantation in children. It was with unique molecular identifiers that the TCRbeta library was prepared. TCRdb fed the PCR reads into MiXCR, producing one record per CDR3 protein. The repertoire includes about 980,000 distinct CDR3 sequences, less than 30% of them detected once, and roughly 28% sits in the top ten. The sequenced sample was PBMCs, mostly from graft donor cells, obtained 360 days after TCRalphabeta/CD19-depleted stem cell transplant. These receptors were taken from a boy younger than two who had a stem cell transplant for SCID, so the T cells may come from the graft donor.

This clonotype showed up just a few times. The gene calls are TRBV28 and TRBJ1-1, with D tentatively TRBD1 (5 bases). The germline V gene encodes CDR1 MDHEN and CDR2 SYDVKM. Trimming left V 6 bases short and J 8 bases short, with 16 bases between. The CDR3 loop spans 13 amino acids. CDR3 amino acids: CASRDSRVQEAFF. In nucleotides, the CDR3 is TGTGCCAGCAGAGACTCCAGGGTCCAAGAAGCTTTCTTT.

This chain links TRBV3-1 with TRBJ2-2; possible D gene TRBD1, 6 bases. This CDR3 is 16 amino acids long. The V end lost 1 base, the J end lost 0 bases, and 9 bases lay between the germline ends. Germline lookup yields CDR1 LGHDT and CDR2 YNNKEL (reference sequence). The CDR3 sequence is CASSQGTGSNTGELFF. The DNA for the CDR3 is TGTGCCAGCAGCCAAGGAACAGGGTCGAACACCGGGGAGCTGTTTTTT.

The rearrangement uses TRBV20-1 and TRBJ1-2; 7 bases agree with TRBD1. The ends lost 4 bases at V and 7 bases at J; junction bases unmatched: 3. Germline V gives CDR1 DFQATT, CDR2 SNEGSKA (reference sequence). This CDR3 region has 11 residues. DNA of the CDR3: TGCAGTGCTACGGAGGGGGCTGGCTACACCTTC. Its translation is CSATEGAGYTF.

The sample holds a few counts of this clonotype. The chain links TRBV3-1 to TRBJ1-2; perhaps TRBD1 as D (6 bases). The germline CDR1 and CDR2 sequences are LGHDT and YNNKEL (reference sequence). The CDR3 totals 14 residues. With 2 bases removed from V and 4 bases from J, the gap between germline ends came to 11 bases. CDR3 coding DNA: TGTGCCAGCAGCCAATACGGGGGCATCTATGGCTACACCTTC. Translating it yields CASSQYGGIYGYTF.

The chain's CDR3 is CASSRTGGAYNEQFF. CDR3 nucleotides: TGTGCCAGCAGTCGGACAGGGGGTGCCTACAATGAGCAGTTCTTC. The V and J genes are TRBV2 and TRBJ2-1; the match to TRBD1 covers 10 bases. Trimming at V came to 5 bases and at J to 2 bases, leaving 3 bases not matched to a gene. This CDR3 comprises 15 residues. Per germline, CDR1 SNHLY and CDR2 FYNNEI.

This clonotype has only a few counts. The chain couples TRBV29-1 to TRBJ2-5; the D gene is possibly TRBD1 (6 bases). The germline V gene has CDR1 SQVTM and CDR2 ANQGSEA. This CDR3 has 12 residues. The V gene lost 8 bases and the J gene lost 3 bases, with 13 bases spanning the gap. The CDR3 spells CSYTTGKETQYF. The CDR3 DNA reads TGCAGCTATACCACAGGGAAAGAGACCCAGTACTTC.